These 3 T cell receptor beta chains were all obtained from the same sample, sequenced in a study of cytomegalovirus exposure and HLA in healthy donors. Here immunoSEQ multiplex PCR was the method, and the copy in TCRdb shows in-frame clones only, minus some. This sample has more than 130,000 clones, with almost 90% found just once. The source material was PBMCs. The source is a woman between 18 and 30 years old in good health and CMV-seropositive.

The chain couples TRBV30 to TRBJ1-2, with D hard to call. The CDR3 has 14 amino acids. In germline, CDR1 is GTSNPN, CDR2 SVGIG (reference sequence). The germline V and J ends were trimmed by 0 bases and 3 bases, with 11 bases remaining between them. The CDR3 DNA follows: TGTGCCTGGAGTGTAGCACAGTCCTACTATGGCTACACCTTC. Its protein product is CAWSVAQSYYGYTF.

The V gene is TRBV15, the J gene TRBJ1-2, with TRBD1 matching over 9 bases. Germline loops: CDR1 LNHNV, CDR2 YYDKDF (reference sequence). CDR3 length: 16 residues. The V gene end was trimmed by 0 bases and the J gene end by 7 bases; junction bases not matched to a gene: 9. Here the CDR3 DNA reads TGTGCCACCAGCAGAGATCCGTCCGGGACAGGGTTTGGCTACACCTTC. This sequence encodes CATSRDPSGTGFGYTF.

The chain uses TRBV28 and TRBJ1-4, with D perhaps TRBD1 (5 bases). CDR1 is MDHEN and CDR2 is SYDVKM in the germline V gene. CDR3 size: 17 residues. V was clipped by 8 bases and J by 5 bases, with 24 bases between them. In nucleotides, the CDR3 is TGTGCCAGCGGGTTGGGACTGGGGGGTGGTCAGAATGAAAAACTGTTTTTT. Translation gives CASGLGLGGGQNEKLFF.